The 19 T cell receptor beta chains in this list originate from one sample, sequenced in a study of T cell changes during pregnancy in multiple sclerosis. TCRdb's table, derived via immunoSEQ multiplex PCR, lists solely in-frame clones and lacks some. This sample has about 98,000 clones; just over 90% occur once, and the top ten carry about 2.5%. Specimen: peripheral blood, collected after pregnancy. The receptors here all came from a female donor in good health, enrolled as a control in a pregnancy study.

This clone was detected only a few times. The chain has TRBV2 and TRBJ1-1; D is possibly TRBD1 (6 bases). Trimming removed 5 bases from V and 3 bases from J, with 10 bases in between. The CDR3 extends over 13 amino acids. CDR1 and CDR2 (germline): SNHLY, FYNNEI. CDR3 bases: TGTGCCAGCAGTCCCAGGGGATACACTGAAGCTTTCTTT. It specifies CASSPRGYTEAFF.

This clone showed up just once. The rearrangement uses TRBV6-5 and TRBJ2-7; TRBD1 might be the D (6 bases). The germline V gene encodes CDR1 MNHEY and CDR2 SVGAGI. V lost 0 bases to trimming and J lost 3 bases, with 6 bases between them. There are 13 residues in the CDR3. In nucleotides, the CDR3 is TGTGCCAGCAGTTACTCACAGGGCTACGAGCAGTACTTC. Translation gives CASSYSQGYEQYF.

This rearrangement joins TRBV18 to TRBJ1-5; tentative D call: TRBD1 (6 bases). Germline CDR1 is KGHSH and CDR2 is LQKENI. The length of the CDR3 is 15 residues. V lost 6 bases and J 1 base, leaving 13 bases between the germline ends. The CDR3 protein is CASSLEGVSNQPQHF. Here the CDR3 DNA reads TGTGCCAGCTCCCTTGAGGGGGTAAGCAATCAGCCCCAGCATTTT.

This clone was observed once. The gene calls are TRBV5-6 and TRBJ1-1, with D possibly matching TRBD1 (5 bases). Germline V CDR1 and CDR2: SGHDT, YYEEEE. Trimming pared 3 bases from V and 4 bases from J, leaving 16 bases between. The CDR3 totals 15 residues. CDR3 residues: CASSWGGREVTEAFF. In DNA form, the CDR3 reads TGTGCCAGCAGCTGGGGGGGGAGGGAGGTCACTGAAGCTTTCTTT. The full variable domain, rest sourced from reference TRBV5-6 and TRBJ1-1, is DAGVTQSPTHLIKTRGQQVTLRCSPKSGHDTVSWYQQALGQGPQFIFQYYEEEERQRGNFPDRFSGHQFPNYSSELNVNALLLGDSALYLCASSWGGREVTEAFFGQGTRLTVV.

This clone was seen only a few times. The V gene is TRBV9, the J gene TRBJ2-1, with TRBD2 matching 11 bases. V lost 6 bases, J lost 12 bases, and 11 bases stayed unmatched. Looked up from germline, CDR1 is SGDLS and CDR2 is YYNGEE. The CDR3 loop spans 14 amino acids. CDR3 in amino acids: CASMAGLAANGQFF. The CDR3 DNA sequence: TGTGCCAGCATGGCGGGACTAGCGGCAAACGGGCAGTTCTTC.

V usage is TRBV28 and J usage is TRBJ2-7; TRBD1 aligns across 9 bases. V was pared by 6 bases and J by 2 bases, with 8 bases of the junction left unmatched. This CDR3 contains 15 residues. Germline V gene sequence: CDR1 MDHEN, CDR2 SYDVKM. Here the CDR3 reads CASRQPGTGTYEQYF. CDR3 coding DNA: TGTGCCAGCAGACAGCCCGGGACAGGGACCTACGAGCAGTACTTC.

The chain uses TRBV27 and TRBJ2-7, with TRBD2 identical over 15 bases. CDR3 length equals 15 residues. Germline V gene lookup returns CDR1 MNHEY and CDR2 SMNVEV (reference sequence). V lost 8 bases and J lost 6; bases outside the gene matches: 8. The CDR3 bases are TGTGCCAGCGCCGGGACTAGCGGGAGGACTGGCGAGCAGTACTTC. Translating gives CASAGTSGRTGEQYF.

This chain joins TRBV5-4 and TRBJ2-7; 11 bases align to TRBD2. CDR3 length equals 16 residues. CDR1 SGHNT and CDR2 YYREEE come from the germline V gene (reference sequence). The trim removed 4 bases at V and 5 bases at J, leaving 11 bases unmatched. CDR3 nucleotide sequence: TGTGCCAGCAGCCTTTACGGTAGCGGGAGGGCCAACGAGCAGTACTTC. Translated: CASSLYGSGRANEQYF. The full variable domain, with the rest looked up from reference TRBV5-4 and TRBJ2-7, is ETGVTQSPTHLIKTRGQQVTLRCSSQSGHNTVSWYQQALGQGPQFIFQYYREEENGRGNFPPRFSGLQFPNYSSELNVNALELDDSALYLCASSLYGSGRANEQYFGPGTRLTVT.

CDR3 residues: CAWRRGLNTGELFF. The CDR3 coding sequence is TGTGCCTGGAGGCGGGGGCTGAACACCGGGGAGCTGTTTTTT. This chain uses TRBV30 with TRBJ2-2; the D gene is possibly TRBD2 (7 bases). CDR1 is GTSNPN, CDR2 SVGIG, per germline (reference sequence). CDR3 length: 14 amino acids. V shed 3 bases and J shed 1 base, with 9 bases lying between them.

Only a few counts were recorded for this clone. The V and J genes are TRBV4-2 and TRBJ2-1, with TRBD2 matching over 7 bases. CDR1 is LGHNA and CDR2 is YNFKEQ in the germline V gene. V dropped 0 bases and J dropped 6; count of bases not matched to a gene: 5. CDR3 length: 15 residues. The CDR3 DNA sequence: TGTGCCAGCAGCCAAGAGTCTAGCGGTAGCAATGAGCAGTTCTTC. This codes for CASSQESSGSNEQFF.

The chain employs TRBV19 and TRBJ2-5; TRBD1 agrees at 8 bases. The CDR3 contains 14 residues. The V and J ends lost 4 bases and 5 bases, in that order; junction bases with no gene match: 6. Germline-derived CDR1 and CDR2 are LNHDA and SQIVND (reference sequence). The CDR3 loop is CASSTRQGRETQYF. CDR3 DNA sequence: TGTGCCAGTAGTACCCGACAGGGGCGGGAGACCCAGTACTTC.

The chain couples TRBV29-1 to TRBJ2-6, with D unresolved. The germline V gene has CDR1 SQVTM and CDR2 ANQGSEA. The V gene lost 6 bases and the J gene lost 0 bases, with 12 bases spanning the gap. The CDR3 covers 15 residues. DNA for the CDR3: TGCAGCGTCTTAGGCCCGGGCTCTGGGGCCAACGTCCTGACTTTC. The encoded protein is CSVLGPGSGANVLTF. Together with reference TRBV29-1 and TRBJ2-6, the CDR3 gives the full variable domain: SAVISQKPSRDICQRGTSLTIQCQVDSQVTMMFWYRQQPGQSLTLIATANQGSEATYESGFVIDKFPISRPNLTFSTLTVSNMSPEDSSIYLCSVLGPGSGANVLTFGAGSRLTVL.

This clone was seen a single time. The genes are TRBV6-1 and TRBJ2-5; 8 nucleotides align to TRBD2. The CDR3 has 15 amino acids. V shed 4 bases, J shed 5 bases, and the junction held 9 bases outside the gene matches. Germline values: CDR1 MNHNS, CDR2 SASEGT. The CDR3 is CASSVLAGSVETQYF. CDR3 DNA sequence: TGTGCCAGCAGTGTATTAGCGGGGTCGGTGGAGACCCAGTACTTC.

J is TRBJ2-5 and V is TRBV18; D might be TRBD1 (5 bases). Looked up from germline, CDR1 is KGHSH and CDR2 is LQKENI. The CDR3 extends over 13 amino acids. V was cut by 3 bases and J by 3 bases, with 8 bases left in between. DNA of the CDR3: TGTGCCAGCTCACCTACGACAGAAGAGACCCAGTACTTC. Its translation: CASSPTTEETQYF.

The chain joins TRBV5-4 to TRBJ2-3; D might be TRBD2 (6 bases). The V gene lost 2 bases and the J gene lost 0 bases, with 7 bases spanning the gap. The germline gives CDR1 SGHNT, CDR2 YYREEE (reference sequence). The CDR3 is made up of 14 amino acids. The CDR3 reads CASSFSGSTDTQYF. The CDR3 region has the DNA TGTGCCAGCAGCTTTAGCGGAAGCACAGATACGCAGTATTTT.

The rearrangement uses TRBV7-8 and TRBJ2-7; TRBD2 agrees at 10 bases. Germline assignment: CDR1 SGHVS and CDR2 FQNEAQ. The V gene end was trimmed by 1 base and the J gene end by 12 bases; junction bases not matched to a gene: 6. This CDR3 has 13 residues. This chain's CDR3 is CASSLELAGPGYF. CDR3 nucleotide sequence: TGTGCCAGCAGCTTAGAACTAGCGGGGCCTGGGTACTTC.

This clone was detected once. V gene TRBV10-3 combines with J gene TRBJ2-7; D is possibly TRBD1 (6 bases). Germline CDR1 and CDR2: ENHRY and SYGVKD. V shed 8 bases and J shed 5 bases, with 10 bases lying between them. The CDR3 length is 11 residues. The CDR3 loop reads CAIQGSHEQYF. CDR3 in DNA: TGTGCCATCCAGGGGTCCCACGAGCAGTACTTC.

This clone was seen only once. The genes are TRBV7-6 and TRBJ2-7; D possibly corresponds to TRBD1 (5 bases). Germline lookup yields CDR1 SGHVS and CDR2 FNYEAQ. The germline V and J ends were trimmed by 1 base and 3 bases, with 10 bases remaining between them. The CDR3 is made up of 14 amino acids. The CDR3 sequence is CASSLGADSYEQYF. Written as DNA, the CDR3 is TGTGCCAGCAGCTTAGGGGCAGACAGCTACGAGCAGTACTTC.

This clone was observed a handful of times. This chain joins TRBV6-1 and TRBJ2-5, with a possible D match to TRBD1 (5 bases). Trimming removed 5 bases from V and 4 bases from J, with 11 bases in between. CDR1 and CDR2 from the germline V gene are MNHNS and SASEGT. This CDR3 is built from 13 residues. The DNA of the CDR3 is TGTGCCAGCAGTCCCCGTCAGGGAGAGACCCAGTACTTC. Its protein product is CASSPRQGETQYF.